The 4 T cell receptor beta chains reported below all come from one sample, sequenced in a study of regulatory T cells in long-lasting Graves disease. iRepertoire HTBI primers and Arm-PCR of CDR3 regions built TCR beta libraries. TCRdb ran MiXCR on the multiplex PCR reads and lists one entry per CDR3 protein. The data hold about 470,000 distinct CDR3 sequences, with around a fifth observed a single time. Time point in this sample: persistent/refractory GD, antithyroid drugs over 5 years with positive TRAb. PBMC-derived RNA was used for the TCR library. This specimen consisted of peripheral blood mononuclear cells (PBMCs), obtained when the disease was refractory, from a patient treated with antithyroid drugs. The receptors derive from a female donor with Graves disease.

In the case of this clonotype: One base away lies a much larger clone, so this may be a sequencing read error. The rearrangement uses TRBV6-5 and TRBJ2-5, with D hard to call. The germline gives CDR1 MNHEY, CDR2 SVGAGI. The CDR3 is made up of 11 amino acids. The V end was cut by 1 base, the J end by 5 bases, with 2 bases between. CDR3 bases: TGTGCCAGCAGTTACTGGGAGACCCAGTACTTC. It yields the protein CASSYWETQYF.

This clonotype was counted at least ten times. CDR3 coding DNA: TGTGCCAGCAGATCCGGGACAGGGGGAAACCAAGAGACCCAGTACTTC. Translation gives CASRSGTGGNQETQYF. This sequence joins TRBV6-1 and TRBJ2-5, with 11 bases that match TRBD1. Trimming cost V 6 bases and J 0 bases; bases outside gene matches: 6. This CDR3 contains 16 residues. Germline loops: CDR1 MNHNS, CDR2 SASEGT.

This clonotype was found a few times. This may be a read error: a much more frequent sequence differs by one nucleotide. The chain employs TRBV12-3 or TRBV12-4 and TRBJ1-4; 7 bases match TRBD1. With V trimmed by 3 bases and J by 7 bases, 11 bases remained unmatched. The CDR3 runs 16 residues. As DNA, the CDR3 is TGTGCCAGCAGTTTGAGCAGGGGGATTGGAAGTGAAAAACTGTTTTTT. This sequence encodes CASSLSRGIGSEKLFF.

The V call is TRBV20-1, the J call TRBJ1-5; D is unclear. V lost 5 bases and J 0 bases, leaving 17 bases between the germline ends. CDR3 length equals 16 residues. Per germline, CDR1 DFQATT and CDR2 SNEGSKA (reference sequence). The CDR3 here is CSALILTDYSNQPQHF. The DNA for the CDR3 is TGCAGTGCTCTCATCCTCACGGATTATAGCAATCAGCCCCAGCATTTT.